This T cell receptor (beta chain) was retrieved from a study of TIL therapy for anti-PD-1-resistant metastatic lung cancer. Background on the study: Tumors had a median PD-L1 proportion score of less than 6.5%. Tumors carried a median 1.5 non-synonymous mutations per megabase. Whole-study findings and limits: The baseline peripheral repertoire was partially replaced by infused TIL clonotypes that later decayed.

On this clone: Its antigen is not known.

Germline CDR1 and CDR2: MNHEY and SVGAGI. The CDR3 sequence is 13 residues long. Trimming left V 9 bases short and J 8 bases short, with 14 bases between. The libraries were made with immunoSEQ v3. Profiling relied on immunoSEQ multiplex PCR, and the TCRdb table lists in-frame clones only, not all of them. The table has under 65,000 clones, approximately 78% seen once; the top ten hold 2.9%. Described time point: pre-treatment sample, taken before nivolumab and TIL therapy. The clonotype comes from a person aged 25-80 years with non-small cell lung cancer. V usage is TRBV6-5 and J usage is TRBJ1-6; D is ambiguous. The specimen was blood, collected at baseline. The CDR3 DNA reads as TGTGCCAGTTGTAATCTCGGGCATTCACCCCTCCACTTT. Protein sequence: CASCNLGHSPLHF.